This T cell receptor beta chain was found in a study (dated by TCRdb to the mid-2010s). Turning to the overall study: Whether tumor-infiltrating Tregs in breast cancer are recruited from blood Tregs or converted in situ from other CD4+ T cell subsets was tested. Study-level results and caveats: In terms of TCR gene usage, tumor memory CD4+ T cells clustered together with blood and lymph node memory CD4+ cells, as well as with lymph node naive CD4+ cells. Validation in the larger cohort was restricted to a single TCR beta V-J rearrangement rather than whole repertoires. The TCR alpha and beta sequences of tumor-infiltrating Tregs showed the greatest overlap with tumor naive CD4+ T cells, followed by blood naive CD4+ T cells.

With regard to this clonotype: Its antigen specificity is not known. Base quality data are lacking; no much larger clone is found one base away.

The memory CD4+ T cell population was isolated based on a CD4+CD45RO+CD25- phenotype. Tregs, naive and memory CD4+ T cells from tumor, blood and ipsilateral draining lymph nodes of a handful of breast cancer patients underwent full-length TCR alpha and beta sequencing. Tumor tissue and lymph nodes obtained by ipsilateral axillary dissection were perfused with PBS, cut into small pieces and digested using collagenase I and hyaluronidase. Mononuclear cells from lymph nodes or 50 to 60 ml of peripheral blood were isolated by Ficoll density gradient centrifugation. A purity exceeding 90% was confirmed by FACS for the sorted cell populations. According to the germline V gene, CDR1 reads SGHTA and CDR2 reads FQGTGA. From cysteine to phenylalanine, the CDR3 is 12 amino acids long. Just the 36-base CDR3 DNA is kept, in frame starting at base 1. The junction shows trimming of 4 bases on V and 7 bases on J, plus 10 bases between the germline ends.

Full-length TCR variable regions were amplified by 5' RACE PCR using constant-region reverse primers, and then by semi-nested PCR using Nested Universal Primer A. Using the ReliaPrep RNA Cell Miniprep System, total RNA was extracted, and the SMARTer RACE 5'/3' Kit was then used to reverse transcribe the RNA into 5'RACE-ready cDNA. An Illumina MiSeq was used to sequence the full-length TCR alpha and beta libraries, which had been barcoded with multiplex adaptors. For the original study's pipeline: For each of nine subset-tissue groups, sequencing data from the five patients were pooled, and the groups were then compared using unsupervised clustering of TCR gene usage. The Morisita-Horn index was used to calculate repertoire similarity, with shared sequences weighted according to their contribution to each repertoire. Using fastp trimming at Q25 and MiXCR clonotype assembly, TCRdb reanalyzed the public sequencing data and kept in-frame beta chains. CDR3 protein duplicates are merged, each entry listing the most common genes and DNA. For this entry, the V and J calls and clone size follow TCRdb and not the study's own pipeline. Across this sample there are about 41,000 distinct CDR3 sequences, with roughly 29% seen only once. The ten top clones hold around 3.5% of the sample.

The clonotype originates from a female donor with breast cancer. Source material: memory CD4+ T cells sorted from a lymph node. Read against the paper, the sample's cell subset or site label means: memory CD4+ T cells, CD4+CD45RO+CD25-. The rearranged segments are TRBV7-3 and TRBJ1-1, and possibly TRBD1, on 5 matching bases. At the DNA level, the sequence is TGTGCCAGCAGCTCTGGGGGTGGTGAAGCTTTCTTT. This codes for CASSSGGGEAFF.